Listed below are T cell receptor beta chains from one sample, sequenced in a study of T cell repertoires in aging, cancer and after chemotherapy. TCRdb itself ran the multiplex PCR reads through MiXCR, one entry per CDR3 protein. The sample consists of some 2,900 distinct CDR3 sequences, around 53% of them appearing once. The specimen sequenced was blood. All receptors derive from a human donor with a blood cancer. CDR3s include the opening cysteine and the closing phenylalanine or tryptophan. Each record gives: J gene, clone size, V gene, D gene, CDR3 DNA, CDR3 protein. The D gene is left open where the match is weak. Clone size is stated in some rows and not others, as once, few, many or a class when expanded.

>TRBJ2-5|.|TRBV19|TRBD1
TGTGCCAGTAGTATAATGGGACAGGGGGGTGTGGAGACCCAGTACTTC
CASSIMGQGGVETQYF
>TRBJ2-3|large|TRBV6-5|TRBD2
TGTGCCAGCAGCTTACGCAGGGGCGGGAGGGCCCTAGATACGCAGTATTTT
CASSLRRGGRALDTQYF
>TRBJ1-1|few|TRBV30|.
TGTGCCTGGACCTCCTTCGGGGGGCTGAGGATTGAAGCTTTCTTT
CAWTSFGGLRIEAFF
>TRBJ2-3|few|TRBV10-3|.
TGTGCCATCAGAGAGACTACTTACACAGATACGCAGTATTTT
CAIRETTYTDTQYF
>TRBJ1-3|.|TRBV11-2|.
TGTGCCACCCGGGGGTTGAAATCTGGAAACACCATATATTTT
CATRGLKSGNTIYF
>TRBJ2-4|.|TRBV12-3/TRBV12-4|TRBD2
TGTGCCAGCAGTCTCCTGGCGGGAGGAAACATTCAGTACTTC
CASSLLAGGNIQYF
>TRBJ2-2|.|TRBV19|.
TGTGCCAGTAGTATAAGTGCCGCCAACACCGGGGAGCTGTTTTTT
CASSISAANTGELFF
>TRBJ2-3|.|TRBV12-3/TRBV12-4|.
TGTGCCAGCAGTCTAACCAGGGGCAGCGCAGATACGCAGTATTTT
CASSLTRGSADTQYF
>TRBJ2-6|large|TRBV6-5|.
TGTGCCAGCAGTCAAGGCCTCTCTGGGGCCAACGTCCTGACTTTC
CASSQGLSGANVLTF
>TRBJ2-7|few|TRBV5-6|.
TGTGCCAGCAGCTTGTTCGGATACGAGCAGTACTTC
CASSLFGYEQYF
>TRBJ2-1|.|TRBV12-3/TRBV12-4|TRBD2
TGTGCCAGCAGTCCCGGGACTAGCGGGGTGGGCGAGCAGTTCTTC
CASSPGTSGVGEQFF
>TRBJ2-3|few|TRBV6-6|TRBD1
TGTGCCAGCAGTTACCATCGGAGCCCAAACACAGGGGGCGGCACAGATACGCAGTATTTT
CASSYHRSPNTGGGTDTQYF
>TRBJ2-5|.|TRBV12-3/TRBV12-4|.
TGTGCCAGCAGTTTAGTGATATCGGGGGCGGGGGAGACCCAGTACTTC
CASSLVISGAGETQYF
>TRBJ2-5|.|TRBV10-1|.
TGCGCCAGCAGTTTCGGCCCGGGAGAGACCCAGTACTTC
CASSFGPGETQYF
>TRBJ2-1|.|TRBV6-5|TRBD2
TGTGCCAGCAGTTACGGAGGAGCGGGGGGTTACTACAATGAGCAGTTCTTC
CASSYGGAGGYYNEQFF